This T cell receptor (beta chain) was sequenced in a study of blood T cells in healthy people across ages. In the study overall: Template-switching capture recovered about one barcoded beta molecule per two T cells.

This clonotype was seen a handful of times. Its antigen is as yet unknown. Findings and limits, study-wide: Greater diversity and more naive CD4+ cells were seen in long-lived donors than in aged donors.

Combining a sample-barcoded 5' primer with a J-beta primer mix, a second PCR ran for 7 to 11 cycles. TCRdb reanalysed the 5' RACE reads using MiXCR and keeps one entry per CDR3 protein. The sample carries more than 1 million distinct CDR3 sequences, 35% to 55% recorded once. Material for sequencing was blood. The sequence came from a woman aged 60 to 75 in good health.

The CDR3 protein is CASSESGIRNQPQHF. CDR3 in DNA: TGTGCCAGCAGTGAATCCGGGATTCGCAATCAGCCCCAGCATTTT. This chain uses TRBV25-1 with TRBJ1-5; D is ambiguous. Germline lookup yields CDR1 MGHDK and CDR2 SYGVNS. Between the trimmed V and J ends, which lost 1 base and 2 bases, there was a span of 9 bases. The CDR3 has 15 residues.